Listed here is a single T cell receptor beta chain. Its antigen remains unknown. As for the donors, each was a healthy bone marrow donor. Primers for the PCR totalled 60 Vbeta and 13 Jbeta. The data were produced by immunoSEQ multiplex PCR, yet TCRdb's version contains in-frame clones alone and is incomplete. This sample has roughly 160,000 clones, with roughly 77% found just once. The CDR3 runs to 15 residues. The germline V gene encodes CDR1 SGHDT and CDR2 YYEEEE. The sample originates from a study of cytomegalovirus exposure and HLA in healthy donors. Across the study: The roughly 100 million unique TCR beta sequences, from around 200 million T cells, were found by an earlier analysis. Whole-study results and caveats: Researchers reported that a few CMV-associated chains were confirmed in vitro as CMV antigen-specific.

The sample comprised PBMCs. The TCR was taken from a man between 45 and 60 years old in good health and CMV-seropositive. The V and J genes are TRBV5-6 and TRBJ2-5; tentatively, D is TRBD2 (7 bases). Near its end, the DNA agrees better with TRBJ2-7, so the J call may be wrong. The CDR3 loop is CASSQDLGGHYEQYF. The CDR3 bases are TGTGCCAGCAGCCAGGACCTGGGGGGGCACTACGAGCAGTACTTC.